Below are 14 T cell receptor beta chains sequenced from a single sample in a study of identical twins. One entry per CDR3 protein, called by TCRdb with MiXCR from the 5' RACE reads. The table lists roughly 470,000 distinct CDR3 sequences, 13% to 15% of them singletons, with approximately 0.98% in the top ten. These same records also appear under a second study, on yellow fever vaccine responses in identical twins.

The sequenced sample consisted of CD4+ T cells sorted from blood. These receptors were obtained from a woman between 18 and 30 years old in good health.

In this sample, this clonotype turned up many times. The chain uses TRBV5-1 and TRBJ2-7; D gene uncertain. The CDR3 length is 14 residues. CDR1 and CDR2 from the germline V gene are SGHRS and YFSETQ. The germline V and J ends were trimmed by 4 bases and 0 bases, with 11 bases remaining between them. This chain's CDR3 is CASSRVLDSYEQYF. CDR3 sequence (DNA): TGCGCCAGCAGCCGGGTTCTTGACTCCTACGAGCAGTACTTC.

This clonotype has a handful of counts. The rearrangement uses TRBV27 and TRBJ2-3, with 10 bases matching TRBD1. Germline CDR1 is MNHEY and CDR2 is SMNVEV (reference sequence). The CDR3 runs to 13 residues. V was pared by 5 bases and J by 8 bases, with 4 bases of the junction left unmatched. The CDR3 nucleotides are TGTGCCAGCAGTCCACGGGACAGGGGTACGCAGTATTTT. Translated, it gives CASSPRDRGTQYF.

This clonotype came up once. A much larger clone sits a single nucleotide away, making a read error possible. The chain carries TRBV5-1 and TRBJ1-5; weak D call: TRBD1 (5 bases). From germline, CDR1 is SGHRS and CDR2 YFSETQ. The CDR3 contains 13 residues. DNA for the CDR3: TGCGCAAGTGCGCGGGGGGTGGATAAGCCCCAGCATTTT. This codes for CASARGVDKPQHF.

This sequence joins TRBV7-2 and TRBJ1-1; no reliable D call. Trimming stripped 7 bases from V and 4 bases from J, with 16 bases between. The CDR3 consists of 14 residues. CDR1 is SGHTA, CDR2 FQGNSA, per germline. The CDR3 loop reads CASILTGWGTEAFF. In DNA form, the CDR3 reads TGTGCCAGCATCCTAACCGGGTGGGGCACTGAAGCTTTCTTT.

This clonotype showed up just a few times. The chain couples TRBV6-2 or TRBV6-3 to TRBJ1-5; weak D call: TRBD1 (5 bases). The V and J ends lost 5 bases and 2 bases respectively, with 13 bases between them. The CDR3 contains 15 residues. Germline V gene sequence: CDR1 MNHEY, CDR2 SVGEGT. The CDR3 region is CASSKFGGRNQPQHF. The CDR3, as DNA: TGTGCCAGCAGTAAGTTTGGGGGTCGCAATCAGCCCCAGCATTTT.

The sample holds many counts of this clonotype. The chain has TRBV3-1 and TRBJ2-7; 12 nucleotides agree with TRBD2. Germline V gives CDR1 LGHDT, CDR2 YNNKEL (reference sequence). The V gene end was trimmed by 1 base and the J gene end by 3 bases; junction bases not matched to a gene: 7. The CDR3 length is 17 residues. The CDR3 bases are TGTGCCAGCAGCCAAGTAGTCCTAGCGGGAGGGTTCTACGAGCAGTACTTC. Translated, it gives CASSQVVLAGGFYEQYF.

The CDR3 DNA sequence: TGTGCCAGCAGTTATCGTCCGGGAGGGAGCACCGGGGAGCTGTTTTTT. Protein product: CASSYRPGGSTGELFF. The V call is TRBV6-5, the J call TRBJ2-2; 8 bases are shared with TRBD2. J lost 4 bases, V lost 3 bases, and 7 bases had no gene match. The CDR3 runs to 16 residues. Germline assignment: CDR1 MNHEY and CDR2 SVGAGI.

This clonotype was seen more than once but under ten times. The chain couples TRBV20-1 to TRBJ2-1, with TRBD2 matching 14 bases. Losses at the gene ends were 0 bases for V and 6 bases for J; bases not matched to a gene: 1. Germline V gene sequence: CDR1 DFQATT, CDR2 SNEGSKA (reference sequence). CDR3 length equals 15 residues. The CDR3: CSARDGTSGSNEQFF. The CDR3 DNA sequence: TGCAGTGCTAGAGACGGGACTAGCGGGAGCAATGAGCAGTTCTTC.

This clonotype was seen a handful of times. This chain links TRBV3-1 with TRBJ2-1; TRBD2 might be the D (6 bases). V was shortened by 1 base and J by 7 bases, with 11 bases between the two germline ends. CDR1 and CDR2 from the germline V gene are LGHDT and YNNKEL (reference sequence). This CDR3 is built from 14 residues. This chain's CDR3 is CASSQGSLANEQFF. The DNA of the CDR3 is TGTGCCAGCAGCCAAGGCTCTCTAGCGAATGAGCAGTTCTTC.

This clonotype was seen a handful of times. V and J are TRBV5-1 and TRBJ2-1, with TRBD2 as a possible D gene (6 bases). V dropped 4 bases and J dropped 7 bases, with 18 bases sitting between them. Germline assignment: CDR1 SGHRS and CDR2 YFSETQ. This CDR3 spans 15 amino acids. The DNA of the CDR3 is TGCGCCAGCAGCGGACTCGGGGGAATCCATAATGAGCAGTTCTTC. As protein: CASSGLGGIHNEQFF.

The chain employs TRBV7-8 and TRBJ2-1; 9 bases fit TRBD2. Germline CDR1 and CDR2: SGHVS and FQNEAQ. CDR3 length: 16 residues. With 3 bases clipped from V and 7 bases from J, the junction kept 10 bases outside the gene matches. The CDR3 reads CASSLLVAGGWNEQFF. The CDR3 DNA reads as TGTGCCAGCAGCTTGCTTGTGGCGGGGGGGTGGAATGAGCAGTTCTTC.

This clonotype was picked up a small number of times. The chain is built from TRBV20-1 and TRBJ2-4; no firm D call. Germline loops: CDR1 DFQATT, CDR2 SNEGSKA (reference sequence). V lost 0 bases to trimming and J lost 0 bases, with 12 bases between them. The CDR3 is 16 residues long. The DNA of the CDR3 is TGCAGTGCTAGAGACCTAATGGCAGAAGCCAAAAACATTCAGTACTTC. It encodes CSARDLMAEAKNIQYF.

This clonotype was seen only a few times. This chain uses TRBV7-2 with TRBJ2-1; no firm D call. Germline-derived CDR1 and CDR2 are SGHTA and FQGNSA. Trimming removed 4 bases from V and 8 bases from J, with 15 bases in between. The CDR3 is 14 amino acids. The CDR3: CASSSPVPPHEQFF. In DNA, the CDR3 is TGTGCCAGCAGCTCCCCGGTCCCGCCCCATGAGCAGTTCTTC.

V and J are TRBV20-1 and TRBJ2-7; TRBD1 might be the D (6 bases). V gave up 4 bases and J gave up 4 bases, with 11 bases separating them. Germline CDR1 reads DFQATT; CDR2 reads SNEGSKA (reference sequence). The CDR3 totals 12 residues. The CDR3 sequence is CSATWGPYEQYF. The CDR3 DNA reads as TGCAGTGCTACATGGGGGCCTTACGAGCAGTACTTC.